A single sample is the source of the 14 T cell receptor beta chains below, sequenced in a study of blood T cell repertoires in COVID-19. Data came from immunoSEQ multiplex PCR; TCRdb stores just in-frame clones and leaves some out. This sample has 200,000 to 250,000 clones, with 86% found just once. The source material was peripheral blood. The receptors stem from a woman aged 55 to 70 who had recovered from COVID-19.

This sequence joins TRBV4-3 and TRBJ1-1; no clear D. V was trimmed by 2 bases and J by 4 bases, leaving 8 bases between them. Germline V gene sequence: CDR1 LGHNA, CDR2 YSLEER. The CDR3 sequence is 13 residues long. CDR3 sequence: CASSQTRGTEAFF. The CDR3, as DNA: TGCGCCAGCAGCCAAACGCGGGGCACTGAAGCTTTCTTT.

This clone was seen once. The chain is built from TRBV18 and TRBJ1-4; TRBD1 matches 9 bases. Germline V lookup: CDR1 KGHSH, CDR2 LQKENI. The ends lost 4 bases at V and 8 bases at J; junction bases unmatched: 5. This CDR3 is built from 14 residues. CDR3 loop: CASSRTGETEKLFF. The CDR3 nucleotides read TGTGCCAGCTCACGGACAGGGGAGACAGAAAAACTGTTTTTT.

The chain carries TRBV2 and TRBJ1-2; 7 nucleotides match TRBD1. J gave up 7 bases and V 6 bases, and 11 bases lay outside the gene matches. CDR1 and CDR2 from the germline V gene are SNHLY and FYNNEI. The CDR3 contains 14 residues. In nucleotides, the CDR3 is TGTGCCAGCAGGACCGGGCAGGGGGTGCGTGGCTACACCTTC. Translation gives CASRTGQGVRGYTF. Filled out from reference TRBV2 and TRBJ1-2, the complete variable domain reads EPEVTQTPSHQVTQMGQEVILRCVPISNHLYFYWYRQILGQKVEFLVSFYNNEISEKSEIFDDQFSVERPDGSNFTLKIRSTKLEDSAMYFCASRTGQGVRGYTFGSGTRLTVV.

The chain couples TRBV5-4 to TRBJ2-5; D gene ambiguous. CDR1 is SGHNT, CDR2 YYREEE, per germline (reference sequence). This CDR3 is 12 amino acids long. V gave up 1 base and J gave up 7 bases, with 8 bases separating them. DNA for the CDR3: TGTGCCAGCAGCTTGTGGGCATCGACCCAGTACTTC. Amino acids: CASSLWASTQYF.

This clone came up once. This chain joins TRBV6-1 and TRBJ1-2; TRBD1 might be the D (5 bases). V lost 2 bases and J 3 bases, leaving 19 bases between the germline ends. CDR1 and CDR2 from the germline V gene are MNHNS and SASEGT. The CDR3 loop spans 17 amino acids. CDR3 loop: CASSESGRGGYHYGYTF. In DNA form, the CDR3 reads TGTGCCAGCAGTGAATCCGGCCGGGGGGGATATCACTATGGCTACACCTTC.

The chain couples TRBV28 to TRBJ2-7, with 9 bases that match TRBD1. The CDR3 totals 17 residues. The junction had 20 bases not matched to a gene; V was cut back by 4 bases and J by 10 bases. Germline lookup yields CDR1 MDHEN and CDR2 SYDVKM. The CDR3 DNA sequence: TGTGCCAGCAGTTCCCCCGGGACAGGGACTCCGCCGGTCGGACAGTACTTC. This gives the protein CASSSPGTGTPPVGQYF.

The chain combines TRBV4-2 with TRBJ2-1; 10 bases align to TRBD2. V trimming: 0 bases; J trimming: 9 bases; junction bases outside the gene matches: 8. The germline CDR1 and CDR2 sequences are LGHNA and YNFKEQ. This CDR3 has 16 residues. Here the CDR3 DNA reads TGTGCCAGCAGCCAAGAAAGCGGGGGGGCTTTGCGTGAGCAGTTCTTC. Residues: CASSQESGGALREQFF.

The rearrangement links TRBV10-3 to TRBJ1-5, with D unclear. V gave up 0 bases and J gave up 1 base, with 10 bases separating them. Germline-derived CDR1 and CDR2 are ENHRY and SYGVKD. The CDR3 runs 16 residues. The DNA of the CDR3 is TGTGCCATCAGTGAGTCGCAGACTGCAAGCAATCAGCCCCAGCATTTT. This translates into CAISESQTASNQPQHF.

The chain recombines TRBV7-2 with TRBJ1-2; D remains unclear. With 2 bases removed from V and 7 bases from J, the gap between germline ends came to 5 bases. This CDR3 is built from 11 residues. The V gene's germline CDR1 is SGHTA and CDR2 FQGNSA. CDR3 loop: CASSLKRGYTF. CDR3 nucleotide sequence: TGTGCCAGCAGCTTAAAGCGTGGCTACACCTTC. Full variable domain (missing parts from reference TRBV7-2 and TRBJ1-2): GAGVSQSPSNKVTEKGKDVELRCDPISGHTALYWYRQSLGQGLEFLIYFQGNSAPDKSGLPSDRFSAERTGGSVSTLTIQRTQQEDSAVYLCASSLKRGYTFGSGTRLTVV.

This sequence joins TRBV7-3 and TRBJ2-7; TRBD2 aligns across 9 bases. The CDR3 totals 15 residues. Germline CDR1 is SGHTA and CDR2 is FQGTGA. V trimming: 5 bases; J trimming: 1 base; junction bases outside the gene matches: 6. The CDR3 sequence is CASSPAGGSSYEQYF. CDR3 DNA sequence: TGTGCCAGCAGCCCAGCGGGGGGCTCGTCCTACGAGCAGTACTTC.

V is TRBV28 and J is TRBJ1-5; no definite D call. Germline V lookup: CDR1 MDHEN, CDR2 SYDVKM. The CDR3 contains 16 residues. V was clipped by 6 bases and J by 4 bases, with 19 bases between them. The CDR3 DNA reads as TGTGCCAGCAGCCAAGCCAGAAGGAGATTTAATCAGCCCCAGCATTTT. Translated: CASSQARRRFNQPQHF.

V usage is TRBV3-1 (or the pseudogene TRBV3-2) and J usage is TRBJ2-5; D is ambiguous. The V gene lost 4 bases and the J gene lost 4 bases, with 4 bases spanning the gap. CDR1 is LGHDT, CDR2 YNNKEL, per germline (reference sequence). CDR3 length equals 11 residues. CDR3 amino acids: CASSLGETQYF. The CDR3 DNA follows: TGTGCCAGCAGCCTCGGAGAGACCCAGTACTTC.

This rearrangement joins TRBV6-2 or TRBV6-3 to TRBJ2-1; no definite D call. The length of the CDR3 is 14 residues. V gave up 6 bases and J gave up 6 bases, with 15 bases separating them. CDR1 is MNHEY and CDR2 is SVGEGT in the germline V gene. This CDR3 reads CASSRGNSINEQFF. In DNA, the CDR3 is TGTGCCAGCAGCCGCGGAAATAGCATCAATGAGCAGTTCTTC.

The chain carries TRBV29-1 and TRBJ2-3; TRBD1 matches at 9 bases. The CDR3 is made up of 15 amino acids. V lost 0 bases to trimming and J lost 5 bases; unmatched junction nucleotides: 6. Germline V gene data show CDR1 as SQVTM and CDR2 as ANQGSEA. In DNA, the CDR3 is TGCAGCGTTGAAGACCGGACAGGGGCGGTAGATACGCAGTATTTT. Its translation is CSVEDRTGAVDTQYF.